The clone carrying this T cell receptor (beta chain) was seen a handful of times. The source of the sample is a study of blood T cells in healthy people across ages. This CDR3 spans 16 amino acids. The germline CDR1 and CDR2 sequences are ENHRY and SYGVKD. The second PCR ran roughly 6 to 11 cycles with a sample-barcoded 5' primer and J-beta primers. TCRdb re-analysed the 5' RACE reads in MiXCR, keeping a single row per CDR3 protein. The repertoire has around 990,000 distinct CDR3 sequences, 20% to 25% of them found once; the top ten carry around 0.75%. These data also formed part of another study, on T cells of mothers and their children.

Sequenced sample: blood. The chain uses TRBV10-3 and TRBJ2-7, with D possibly called TRBD1 or TRBD2 (5 bases each). The DNA matches TRBJ2-5 better at its end, which makes the J call doubtful. The sequence came from a girl aged 2 to 10 in good health. The CDR3 DNA follows: TGTGCCATCAGTGAGTCATTGGGGACGACGAGGGAGACCCAGTACTTC. Protein product: CAISESLGTTRETQYF.